Detailed here is one TCR beta chain. Its antigen remains unknown. The primer mix had 60 Vbeta and 13 Jbeta primers. Here immunoSEQ multiplex PCR was the method, and the copy in TCRdb shows in-frame clones only, minus some. The sample holds about 200,000 clones, roughly 77% seen once. This entry is derived from a study of cytomegalovirus exposure and HLA in healthy donors. The V gene end was trimmed by 4 bases and the J gene end by 0 bases; junction bases not matched to a gene: 9. From germline, CDR1 is SGHTA and CDR2 FQGNSA. The length of the CDR3 is 16 residues. Findings and limits, study-wide: Association with HLA alleles at 0.05 false discovery rate was found for roughly 17,000 TCR beta sequences in a later analysis.

Source material: PBMCs. This sequence joins TRBV7-2 and TRBJ2-7, with 7 bases matching TRBD2. The sequence was collected from a male donor in good health and CMV-seropositive. The CDR3 protein is CASSSRLALSSYEQYF. Here the CDR3 DNA reads TGTGCCAGCAGCTCTAGACTAGCCCTAAGCTCCTACGAGCAGTACTTC. Combining the CDR3 with reference TRBV7-2 and TRBJ2-7 gives the whole variable domain GAGVSQSPSNKVTEKGKDVELRCDPISGHTALYWYRQSLGQGLEFLIYFQGNSAPDKSGLPSDRFSAERTGGSVSTLTIQRTQQEDSAVYLCASSSRLALSSYEQYFGPGTRLTVT.